This TCR beta chain derives from a study of cytomegalovirus exposure and HLA in healthy donors. Germline lookup yields CDR1 GTSNPN and CDR2 SVGIG (reference sequence). This CDR3 is built from 12 residues. The V and J ends lost 6 bases and 4 bases, in that order; junction bases with no gene match: 4. The PCR employed 60 Vbeta primers together with 13 Jbeta primers. The protocol was immunoSEQ multiplex PCR, while the TCRdb copy is restricted to in-frame clones and leaves out a portion. The ten most abundant clones cover roughly 1.5% of a sample with more than 70,000 clones. Sequenced material: PBMCs. J is TRBJ1-2 and V is TRBV30, with 8 positions matching TRBD1. This TCR was sampled from a woman aged 55-75 years in good health and CMV-seronegative. The CDR3 DNA follows: TGTGCCTGCGATACAGGGGGCTATGGCTACACCTTC. This codes for CACDTGGYGYTF.